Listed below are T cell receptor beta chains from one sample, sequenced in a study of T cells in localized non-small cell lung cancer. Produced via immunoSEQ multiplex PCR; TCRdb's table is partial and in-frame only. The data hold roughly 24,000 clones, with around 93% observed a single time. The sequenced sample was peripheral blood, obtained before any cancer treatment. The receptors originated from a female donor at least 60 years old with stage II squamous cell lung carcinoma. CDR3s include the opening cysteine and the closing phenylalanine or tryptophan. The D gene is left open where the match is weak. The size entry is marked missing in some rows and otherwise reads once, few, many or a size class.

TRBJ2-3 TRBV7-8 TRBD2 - TGTGCCAGCAGAGAACTAGCGGCCCCCACAGATACGCAGTATTTT CASRELAAPTDTQYF
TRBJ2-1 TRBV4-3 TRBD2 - TGCGCCAGCAGCCAGGGGGGGAGCTCCTACAATGAGCAGTTCTTC CASSQGGSSYNEQFF
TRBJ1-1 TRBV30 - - TGTGCCTGGAGTGAAGACAGCTACACTGAAGCTTTCTTT CAWSEDSYTEAFF
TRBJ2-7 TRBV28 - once TGTGCCAGCAGTTTATCCTCTTTAGGCAGCCACGAGCAGTACTTC CASSLSSLGSHEQYF
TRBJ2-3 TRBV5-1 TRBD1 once TGCGCCAGCGCGGACAGGTTTGGCACAGATACGCAGTATTTT CASADRFGTDTQYF
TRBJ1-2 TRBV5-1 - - TGCGCCAGCAGCTTGGGAAACACAGAAGAAGCCCTCACCTTC CASSLGNTEEALTF
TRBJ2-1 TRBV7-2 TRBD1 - TGTGCCAGCAGCTACCGGACAGGGGGGTCCTACAATGAGCAGTTCTTC CASSYRTGGSYNEQFF
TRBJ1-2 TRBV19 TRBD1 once TGTGCCAGTACCCCAACAGGGGCGCCTGGCTACACCTTC CASTPTGAPGYTF
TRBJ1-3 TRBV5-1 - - TGCGCCAGCACCCCGGACAGACTCTCTGGAAACACCATATATTTT CASTPDRLSGNTIYF
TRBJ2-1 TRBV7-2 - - TGTGCCAGCAGCTTAATACAGACCCCAATGAGCTCCTACAATGAGCAGTTCTTC CASSLIQTPMSSYNEQFF
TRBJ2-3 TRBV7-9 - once TGTGCCAGCAGCTTGAGCACAGATACGCAGTATTTT CASSLSTDTQYF
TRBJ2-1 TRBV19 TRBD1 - TGTGCCAGTAGTCGGGGACAGGGGGCTTACAATGAGCAGTTCTTC CASSRGQGAYNEQFF
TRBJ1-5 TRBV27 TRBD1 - TGTGCCAGCAGCTGGACAGGGGGCTATCAGCCCCAGCATTTT CASSWTGGYQPQHF
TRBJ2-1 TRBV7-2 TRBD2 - TGTGCCAGCAGTTCGACTAGCGCCTCCTACAATGAGCAGTTCTTC CASSSTSASYNEQFF
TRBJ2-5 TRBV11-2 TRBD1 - TGTGCCAGCAGCTCCGGGACAGGGAAGGGGCGAGAGACCCAGTACTTC CASSSGTGKGRETQYF
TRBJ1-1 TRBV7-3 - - TGTGCCAGCAGCTTAAATCCGGGGGTGAACACTGAAGCTTTCTTT CASSLNPGVNTEAFF
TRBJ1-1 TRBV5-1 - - TGCGCCAGCAGCCGTGACGGGAACACTGAAGCTTTCTTT CASSRDGNTEAFF
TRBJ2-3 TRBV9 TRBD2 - TGTGCCAGCAGCGTAAGACTAGCGGGGGGAGATACGCAGTATTTT CASSVRLAGGDTQYF
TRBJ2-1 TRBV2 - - TGTGCCAGCAGCGGGAGCGTTGAGCAGTTCTTC CASSGSVEQFF
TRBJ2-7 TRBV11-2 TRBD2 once TGTGCCAGCAGCCGGACTAGTGGTTACGAGCAGTACTTC CASSRTSGYEQYF
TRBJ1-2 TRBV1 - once TGCACCAGCACACGAGGAGAGTCGGGCTACACCTTC CTSTRGESGYTF
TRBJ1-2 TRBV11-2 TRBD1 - TGTGCCAGCAGCGCGCACCGGGACAGCTCTATCACACTCTTC CASSAHRDSSITLF
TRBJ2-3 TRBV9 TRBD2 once TGTGCCAGCAGCGCCCTTAGCGGGAGGAGCACAGATACGCAGTATTTT CASSALSGRSTDTQYF
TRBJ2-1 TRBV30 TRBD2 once TGTGCCTGGAGAAGCGGGGGGGCCCCTAATGAGCAGTTCTTC CAWRSGGAPNEQFF
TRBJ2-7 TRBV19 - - TGTGCCAGTAGTATTCCGGGCTCCTACGAGCAGTACTTC CASSIPGSYEQYF
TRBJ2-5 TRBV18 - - TGTGCCAGCTCACCACCGGACGCCCTCCAAGAGACCCAGTACTTC CASSPPDALQETQYF
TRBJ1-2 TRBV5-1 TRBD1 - TGCGCCAGCCACTTGGGGGGACAGAGCGCCTATGGCTACACCTTC CASHLGGQSAYGYTF
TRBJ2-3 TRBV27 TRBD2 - TGTGCCAGCAGTTTCCCGGGGGGACTAGCAAAGGATACGCAGTATTTT CASSFPGGLAKDTQYF
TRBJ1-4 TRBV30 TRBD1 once TGTGCCTGGAGACGTCAGGGGGCGGAGGAGGAAAAACTGTTTTTT CAWRRQGAEEEKLFF
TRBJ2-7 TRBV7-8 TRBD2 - TGTGCCAGCAGCCAAGATACATATACGCGGGAGGGCCACGAGCAGTACTTC CASSQDTYTREGHEQYF
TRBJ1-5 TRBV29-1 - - TGCAGCGTTGAAGCTGGTGACGGCAATCAGCCCCAGCATTTT CSVEAGDGNQPQHF
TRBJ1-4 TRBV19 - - TGTGCCAGTAGTAACCGGGACGGCCATGAAAAACTGTTTTTT CASSNRDGHEKLFF
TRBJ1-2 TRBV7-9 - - TGTGCCAGCAGCCCAGGGTGGGGCTACACCTTC CASSPGWGYTF
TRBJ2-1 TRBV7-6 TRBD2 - TGTGCCAGCAGCTTGGGGGGGACTAGCGGGATTTCATACAATGAGCAGTTCTTC CASSLGGTSGISYNEQFF
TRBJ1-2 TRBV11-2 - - TGTGCCAGCAGCTTAGGGGGAGGGTACTATGGCTACACCTTC CASSLGGGYYGYTF
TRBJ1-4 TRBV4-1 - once TGCGCCAGCAGCGGTTGGGGTAATGAAAAACTGTTTTTT CASSGWGNEKLFF
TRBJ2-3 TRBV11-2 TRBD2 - TGTGCCAGCAGCATACGGGGGGGACCCACAGATACGCAGTATTTT CASSIRGGPTDTQYF
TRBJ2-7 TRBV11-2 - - TGTGCCAGCAGCATTCACGGAAGCTCCTACGAGCAGTACTTC CASSIHGSSYEQYF
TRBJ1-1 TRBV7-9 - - TGTGCCAGCAGCTTAGAACCGAACACTGAAGCTTTCTTT CASSLEPNTEAFF
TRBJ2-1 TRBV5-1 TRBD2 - TGCGCCAGCAGCGGGGGACTAGTGGGCAATGAGCAGTTCTTC CASSGGLVGNEQFF
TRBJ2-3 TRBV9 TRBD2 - TGTGCCAGCAGCCCTAGCGGGAGGGCCACAGATACGCAGTATTTT CASSPSGRATDTQYF
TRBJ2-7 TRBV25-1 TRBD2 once TGTGCCAGCAGTGCGGCGGGAGTGATGGCCGAGCAGTACTTC CASSAAGVMAEQYF
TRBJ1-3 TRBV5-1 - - TGCGCCAGCAGCTTGGAAGGTGGTGGAAGGGACACCATATATTTT CASSLEGGGRDTIYF
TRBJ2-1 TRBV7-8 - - TGTGCCAGCAGCCCCTACCAGCCTACAGGGCCCGGTGAGCAGTTCTTC CASSPYQPTGPGEQFF
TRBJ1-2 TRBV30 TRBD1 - TGTGCCTGGAGTGTAAACAGGGGGACAGGGAATGGCTACACCTTC CAWSVNRGTGNGYTF
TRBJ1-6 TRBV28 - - TGTGCCAGCAGTTCCCGACGGGAAGCGGCACCCCTCCACTTT CASSSRREAAPLHF
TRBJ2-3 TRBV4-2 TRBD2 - TGTGCCAGCAGCCAAGATGCGGGGGGCCACGCAGATACGCAGTATTTT CASSQDAGGHADTQYF